Reported below is one T cell receptor beta chain. Its antigen is undetermined. This entry belongs to a study of T cell responses to AZD1222 COVID-19 vaccine. Study-wide context: Second doses were pooled across both intervals (about 4 or about 12 weeks). Study results and limitations: Recipients of AZD1222 seropositive at baseline numbered only 5 or 6. CD4 TCRs associated with vaccination spanned spike, dominating at 160-218 and 743-854.

Profiling relied on immunoSEQ multiplex PCR, and the TCRdb table lists in-frame clones only, not all of them. The sample gives more than 85,000 clones, around 90% of which show up once; approximately 5.5% is in the top ten. V dropped 1 base and J dropped 10 bases, with 11 bases sitting between them. CDR1 SGHDN and CDR2 FVKESK come from the germline V gene. The CDR3 is made up of 13 amino acids. Sequencing was performed on peripheral blood, taken on day 0 of AZD1222 vaccination. This sequence was found in an adult in good health. The J gene is TRBJ2-1, the V gene TRBV14; D call uncertain. The CDR3 region is CASSQGTRREQFF. In nucleotides, the CDR3 is TGTGCCAGCAGCCAAGGGACCCGGCGGGAGCAGTTCTTC.